This T cell receptor (beta chain) was captured in a study of blood T cell repertoires in COVID-19. Original analysis: Estimation of nucleated cell counts relied on the amplification of reference gene primers. Method: immunoSEQ multiplex PCR; TCRdb's copy keeps in-frame clones and lacks some. That table is the source of V, J and clone size, and D and trimming were worked out from the DNA. Counted here are under 250,000 clones, about 91% occurring once; the ten biggest clones make up approximately 1.2%. This CDR3 region has 16 residues. The V and J ends lost 0 bases and 3 bases, in that order; junction bases with no gene match: 4. Germline V gene lookup returns CDR1 LNHNV and CDR2 YYDKDF (reference sequence).

This receptor was obtained from a young man with acute or convalescent COVID-19. V is TRBV15 and J is TRBJ1-4; 7 bases line up with TRBD1. Sequencing was performed on peripheral blood. Here the CDR3 reads CATSRDRGTANEKLFF. CDR3 in DNA: TGTGCCACCAGCAGAGATCGCGGGACAGCTAATGAAAAACTGTTTTTT.